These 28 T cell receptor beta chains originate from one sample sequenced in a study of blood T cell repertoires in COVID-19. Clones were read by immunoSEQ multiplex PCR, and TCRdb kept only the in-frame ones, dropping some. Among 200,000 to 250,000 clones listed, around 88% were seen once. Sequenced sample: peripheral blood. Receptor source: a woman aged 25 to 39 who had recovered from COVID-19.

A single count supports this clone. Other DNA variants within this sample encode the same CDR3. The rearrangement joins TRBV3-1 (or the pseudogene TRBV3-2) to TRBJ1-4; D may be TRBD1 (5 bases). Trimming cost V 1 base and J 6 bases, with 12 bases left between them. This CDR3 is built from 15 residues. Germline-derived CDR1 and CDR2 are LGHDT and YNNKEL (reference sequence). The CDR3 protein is CASSQGGGFYEKLFF. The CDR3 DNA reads TGTGCCAGCAGCCAAGGGGGGGGGTTCTATGAAAAACTGTTTTTT.

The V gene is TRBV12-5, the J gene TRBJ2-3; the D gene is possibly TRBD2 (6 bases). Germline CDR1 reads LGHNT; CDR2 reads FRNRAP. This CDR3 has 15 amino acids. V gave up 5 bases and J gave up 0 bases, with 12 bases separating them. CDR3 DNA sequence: TGTGCTAGTGGTACAGTCGGGGGAAGCACAGATACGCAGTATTTT. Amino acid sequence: CASGTVGGSTDTQYF.

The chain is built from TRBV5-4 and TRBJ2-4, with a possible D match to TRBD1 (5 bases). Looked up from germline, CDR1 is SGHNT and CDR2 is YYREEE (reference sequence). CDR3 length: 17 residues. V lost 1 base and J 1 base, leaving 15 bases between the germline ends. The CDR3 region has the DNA TGTGCCAGCAGCTTGAGATGGGGCGCCGCGGCCAAAAACATTCAGTACTTC. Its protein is CASSLRWGAAAKNIQYF.

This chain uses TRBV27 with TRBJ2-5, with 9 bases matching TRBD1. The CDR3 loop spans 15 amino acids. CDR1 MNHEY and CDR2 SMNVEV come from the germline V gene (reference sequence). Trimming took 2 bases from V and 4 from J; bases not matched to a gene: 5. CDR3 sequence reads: CASSLTGTGLETQYF. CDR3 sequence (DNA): TGTGCCAGCAGTTTAACCGGGACAGGGTTAGAGACCCAGTACTTC.

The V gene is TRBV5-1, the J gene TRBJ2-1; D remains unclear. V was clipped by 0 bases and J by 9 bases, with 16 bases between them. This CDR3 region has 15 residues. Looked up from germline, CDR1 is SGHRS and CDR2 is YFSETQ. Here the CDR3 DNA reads TGCGCCAGCAGCTTGGGACAAACCGCCACAATTGAGCAGTTCTTC. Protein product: CASSLGQTATIEQFF.

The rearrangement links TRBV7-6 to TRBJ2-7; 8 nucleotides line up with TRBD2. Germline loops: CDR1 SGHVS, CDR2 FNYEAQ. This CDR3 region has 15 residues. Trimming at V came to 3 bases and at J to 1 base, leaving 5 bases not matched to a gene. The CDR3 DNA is TGTGCCAGCAGCTTGATAGGCGGGGGGTCCTACGAGCAGTACTTC. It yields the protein CASSLIGGGSYEQYF.

CDR3 region: CAIESRQETQYF. For the CDR3, the DNA is TGTGCCATCGAATCCAGACAAGAGACCCAGTACTTC. This chain joins TRBV6-5 and TRBJ2-5; no reliable D call. This CDR3 region has 12 residues. Germline V gene data show CDR1 as MNHEY and CDR2 as SVGAGI. V gave up 10 bases and J gave up 2 bases, with 11 bases separating them.

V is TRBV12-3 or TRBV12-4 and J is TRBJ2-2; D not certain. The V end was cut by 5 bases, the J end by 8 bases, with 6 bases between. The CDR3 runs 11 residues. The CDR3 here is CASSQTGELFF. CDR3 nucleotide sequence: TGTGCCAGCAGTCAAACAGGGGAGCTGTTTTTT.

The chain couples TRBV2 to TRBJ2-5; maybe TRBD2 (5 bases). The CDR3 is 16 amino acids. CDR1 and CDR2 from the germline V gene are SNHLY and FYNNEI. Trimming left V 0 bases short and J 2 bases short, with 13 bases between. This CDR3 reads CASSEAPPGLQETQYF. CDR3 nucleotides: TGTGCCAGCAGTGAAGCGCCCCCGGGGTTGCAAGAGACCCAGTACTTC.

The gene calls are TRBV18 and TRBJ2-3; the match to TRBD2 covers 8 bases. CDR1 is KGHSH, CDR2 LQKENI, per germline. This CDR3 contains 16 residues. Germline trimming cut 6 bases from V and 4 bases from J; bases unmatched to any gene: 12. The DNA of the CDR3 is TGTGCCAGCTCCTCCCGACGGGGGGGCCCCCCAGATACGCAGTATTTT. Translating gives CASSSRRGGPPDTQYF.

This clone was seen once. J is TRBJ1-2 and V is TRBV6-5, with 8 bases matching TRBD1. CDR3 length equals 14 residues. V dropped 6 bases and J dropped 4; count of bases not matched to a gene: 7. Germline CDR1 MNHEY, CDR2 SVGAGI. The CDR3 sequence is CASSPGTGTYGYTF. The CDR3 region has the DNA TGTGCCAGCAGCCCCGGGACAGGAACCTATGGCTACACCTTC.

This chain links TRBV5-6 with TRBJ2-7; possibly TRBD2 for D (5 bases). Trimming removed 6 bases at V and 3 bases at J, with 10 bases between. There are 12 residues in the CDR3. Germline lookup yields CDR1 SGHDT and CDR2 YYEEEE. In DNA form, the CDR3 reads TGTGCCAGCACCTTCGGGGACTACGAGCAGTACTTC. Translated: CASTFGDYEQYF. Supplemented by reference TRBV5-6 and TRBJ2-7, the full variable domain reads DAGVTQSPTHLIKTRGQQVTLRCSPKSGHDTVSWYQQALGQGPQFIFQYYEEEERQRGNFPDRFSGHQFPNYSSELNVNALLLGDSALYLCASTFGDYEQYFGPGTRLTVT.

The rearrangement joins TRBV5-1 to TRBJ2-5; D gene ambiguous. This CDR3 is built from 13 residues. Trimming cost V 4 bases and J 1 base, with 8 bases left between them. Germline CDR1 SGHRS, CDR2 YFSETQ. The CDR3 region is CASSVRVQETQYF. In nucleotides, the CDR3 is TGCGCCAGCAGCGTCCGGGTCCAAGAGACCCAGTACTTC. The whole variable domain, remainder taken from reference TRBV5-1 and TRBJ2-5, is KAGVTQTPRYLIKTRGQQVTLSCSPISGHRSVSWYQQTPGQGLQFLFEYFSETQRNKGNFPGRFSGRQFSNSRSEMNVSTLELGDSALYLCASSVRVQETQYFGPGTRLLVL.

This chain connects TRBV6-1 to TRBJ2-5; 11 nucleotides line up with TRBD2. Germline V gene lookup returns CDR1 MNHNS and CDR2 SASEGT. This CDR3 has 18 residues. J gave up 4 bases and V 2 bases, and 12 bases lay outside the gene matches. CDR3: CASSEIPTSGGRGETQYF. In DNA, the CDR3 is TGTGCCAGCAGTGAAATTCCTACTAGCGGGGGAAGAGGAGAGACCCAGTACTTC.

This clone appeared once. The CDR3 is CASSFLGGISYEQYF. The CDR3 DNA reads TGTGCCAGCAGCTTCTTAGGGGGAATTTCCTACGAGCAGTACTTC. This chain uses TRBV11-1 with TRBJ2-7, with D possibly matching TRBD1 (6 bases). The CDR3 has 15 residues. Germline V gives CDR1 SGHAT, CDR2 FQDESV (reference sequence). V lost 3 bases, J lost 1 base, and 13 bases lay in between.

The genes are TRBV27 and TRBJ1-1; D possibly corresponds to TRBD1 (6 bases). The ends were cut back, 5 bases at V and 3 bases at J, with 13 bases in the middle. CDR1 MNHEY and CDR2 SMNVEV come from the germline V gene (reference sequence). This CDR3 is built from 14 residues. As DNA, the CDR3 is TGTGCCAGCAGTAAAACAGGGTCGGACACTGAAGCTTTCTTT. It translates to CASSKTGSDTEAFF.

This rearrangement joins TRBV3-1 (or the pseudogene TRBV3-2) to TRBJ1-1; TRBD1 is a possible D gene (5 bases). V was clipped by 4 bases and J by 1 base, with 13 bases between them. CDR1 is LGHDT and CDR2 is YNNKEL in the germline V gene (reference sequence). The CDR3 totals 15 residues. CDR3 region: CASSPLWGENTEAFF. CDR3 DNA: TGTGCCAGCAGCCCTCTTTGGGGGGAGAACACTGAAGCTTTCTTT.

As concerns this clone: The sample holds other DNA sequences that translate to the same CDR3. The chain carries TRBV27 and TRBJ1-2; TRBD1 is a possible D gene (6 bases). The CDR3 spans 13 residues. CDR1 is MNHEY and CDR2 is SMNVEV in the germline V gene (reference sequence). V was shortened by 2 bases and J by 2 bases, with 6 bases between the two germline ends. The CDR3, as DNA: TGTGCCAGCAGTTTAACAGGGAACTATGGCTACACCTTC. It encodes CASSLTGNYGYTF.

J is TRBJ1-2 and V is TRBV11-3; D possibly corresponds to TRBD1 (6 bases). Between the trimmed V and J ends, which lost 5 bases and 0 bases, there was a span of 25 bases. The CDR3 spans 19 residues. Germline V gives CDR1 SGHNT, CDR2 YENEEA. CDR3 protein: CASSRPNAGAGISNYGYTF. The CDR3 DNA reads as TGTGCCAGCAGCCGGCCCAATGCAGGGGCAGGGATATCTAACTATGGCTACACCTTC. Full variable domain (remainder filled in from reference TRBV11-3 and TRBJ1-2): EAGVVQSPRYKIIEKKQPVAFWCNPISGHNTLYWYLQNLGQGPELLIRYENEEAVDDSQLPKDRFSAERLKGVDSTLKIQPAELGDSAVYLCASSRPNAGAGISNYGYTFGSGTRLTVV.

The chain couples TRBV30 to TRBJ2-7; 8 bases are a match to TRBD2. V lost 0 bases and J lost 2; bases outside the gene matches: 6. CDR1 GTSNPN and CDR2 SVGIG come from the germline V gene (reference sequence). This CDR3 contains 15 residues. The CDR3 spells CAWSVGRGAPYEQYF. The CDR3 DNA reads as TGTGCCTGGAGTGTTGGGCGGGGGGCCCCCTACGAGCAGTACTTC.

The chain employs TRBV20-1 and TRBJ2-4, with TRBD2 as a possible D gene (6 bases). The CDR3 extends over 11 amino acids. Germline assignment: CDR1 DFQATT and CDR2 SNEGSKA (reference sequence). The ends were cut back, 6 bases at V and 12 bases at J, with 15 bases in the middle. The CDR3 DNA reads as TGCAGTGCGGATAATGGGAGGAATCAGTACTTC. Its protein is CSADNGRNQYF.

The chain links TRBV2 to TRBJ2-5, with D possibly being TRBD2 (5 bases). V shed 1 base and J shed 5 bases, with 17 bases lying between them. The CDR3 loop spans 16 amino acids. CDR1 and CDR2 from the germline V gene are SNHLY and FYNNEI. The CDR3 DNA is TGTGCCAGCAGTGAAGGGTTAGCGAGTACGGATGAGACCCAGTACTTC. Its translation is CASSEGLASTDETQYF. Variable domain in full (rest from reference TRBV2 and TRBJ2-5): EPEVTQTPSHQVTQMGQEVILRCVPISNHLYFYWYRQILGQKVEFLVSFYNNEISEKSEIFDDQFSVERPDGSNFTLKIRSTKLEDSAMYFCASSEGLASTDETQYFGPGTRLLVL.

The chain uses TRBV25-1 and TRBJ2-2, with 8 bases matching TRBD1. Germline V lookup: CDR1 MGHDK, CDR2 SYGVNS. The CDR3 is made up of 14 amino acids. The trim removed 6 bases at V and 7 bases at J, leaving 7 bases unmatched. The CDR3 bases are TGTGCCAGCAGATCGGACAGGGCGAGCGGGGAGCTGTTTTTT. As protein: CASRSDRASGELFF.

The CDR3 bases are TGTGCCAGCAGCTTAACAGCGGGACACAATGAGCAGTTCTTC. Amino acid sequence: CASSLTAGHNEQFF. The chain employs TRBV7-2 and TRBJ2-1, with 7 bases lining up with TRBD2. The CDR3 covers 14 residues. The trim removed 2 bases at V and 5 bases at J, leaving 3 bases unmatched. From germline, CDR1 is SGHTA and CDR2 FQGNSA.

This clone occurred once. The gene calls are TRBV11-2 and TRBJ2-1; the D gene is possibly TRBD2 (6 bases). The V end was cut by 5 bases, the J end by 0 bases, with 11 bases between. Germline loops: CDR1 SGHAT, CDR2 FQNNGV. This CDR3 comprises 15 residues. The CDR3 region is CASSRDLSSYNEQFF. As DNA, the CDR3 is TGTGCCAGCAGCCGGGACTTAAGCTCCTACAATGAGCAGTTCTTC.

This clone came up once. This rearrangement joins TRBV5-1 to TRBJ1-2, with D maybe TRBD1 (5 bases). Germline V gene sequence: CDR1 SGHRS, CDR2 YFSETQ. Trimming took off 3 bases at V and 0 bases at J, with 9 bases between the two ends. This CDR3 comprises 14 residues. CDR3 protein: CASSSDSPNYGYTF. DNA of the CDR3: TGCGCCAGCAGCTCAGACAGCCCTAACTATGGCTACACCTTC. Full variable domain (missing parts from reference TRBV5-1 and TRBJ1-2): KAGVTQTPRYLIKTRGQQVTLSCSPISGHRSVSWYQQTPGQGLQFLFEYFSETQRNKGNFPGRFSGRQFSNSRSEMNVSTLELGDSALYLCASSSDSPNYGYTFGSGTRLTVV.

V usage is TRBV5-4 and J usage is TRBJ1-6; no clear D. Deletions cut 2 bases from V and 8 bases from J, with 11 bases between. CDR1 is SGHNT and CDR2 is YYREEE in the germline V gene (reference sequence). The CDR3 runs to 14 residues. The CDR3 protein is CASSLAAGDSPLHF. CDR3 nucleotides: TGTGCCAGCAGCTTAGCGGCCGGGGATTCACCCCTCCACTTT.

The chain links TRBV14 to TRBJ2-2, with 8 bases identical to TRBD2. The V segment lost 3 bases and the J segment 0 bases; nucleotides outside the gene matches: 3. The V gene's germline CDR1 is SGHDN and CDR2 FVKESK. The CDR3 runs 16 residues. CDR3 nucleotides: TGTGCCAGCAGCCACAGAGCGGGGGCGAACACCGGGGAGCTGTTTTTT. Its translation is CASSHRAGANTGELFF.